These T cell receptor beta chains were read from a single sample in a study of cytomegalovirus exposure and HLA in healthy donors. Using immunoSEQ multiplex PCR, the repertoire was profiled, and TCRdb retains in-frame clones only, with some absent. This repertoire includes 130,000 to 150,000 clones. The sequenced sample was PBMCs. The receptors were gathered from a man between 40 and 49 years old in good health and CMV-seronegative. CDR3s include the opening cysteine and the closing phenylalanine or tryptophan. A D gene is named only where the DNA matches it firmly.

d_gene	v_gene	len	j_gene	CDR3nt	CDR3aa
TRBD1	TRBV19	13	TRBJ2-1	TGTGCCAGTCACCCTACAGGGGTCAAGGGGCAGTTCTTC	CASHPTGVKGQFF
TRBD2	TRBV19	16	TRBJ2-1	TGTGCCAGTACTAGCGGGGGGGCCCCCTCCTACAATGAGCAGTTCTTC	CASTSGGAPSYNEQFF
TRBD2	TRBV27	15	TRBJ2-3	TGTGCCAGCAGTTTGTGGGGGACTAGCAAAGATACGCAGTATTTT	CASSLWGTSKDTQYF
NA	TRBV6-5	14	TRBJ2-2	TGTGCCAGCAGTTACTCGGGGGCCACCGGGGAGCTGTTTTTT	CASSYSGATGELFF
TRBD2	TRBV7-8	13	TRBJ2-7	TGTGCCAGCAGCCCTAGCGGGTATTACGAGCAGTACTTC	CASSPSGYYEQYF
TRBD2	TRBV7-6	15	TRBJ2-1	TGTGCCAGCAGCTTGGAGCGGGGGGCCTACAATGAGCAGTTCTTC	CASSLERGAYNEQFF
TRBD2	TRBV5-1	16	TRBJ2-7	TGCGCCAGCAGCTTGGGACTAGCGGGGGGGAGGTACGAGCAGTACTTC	CASSLGLAGGRYEQYF
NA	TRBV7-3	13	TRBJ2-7	TGTGCCAGCAGCTTAACAAGAGGTGACGAGCAGTACTTC	CASSLTRGDEQYF
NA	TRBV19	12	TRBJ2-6	TGTGCCATCGCGACTGGGGCCAACGTCCTGACTTTC	CAIATGANVLTF
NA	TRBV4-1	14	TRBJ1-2	TGCGCCAGTAGAAGGTCCGGAGCTGGCTATGGCTACACCTTC	CASRRSGAGYGYTF
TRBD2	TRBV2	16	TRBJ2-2	TGTGCCAGCAGTGAAGCGCTGGGACTAGCTGCCGGGGAGCTGTTTTTT	CASSEALGLAAGELFF
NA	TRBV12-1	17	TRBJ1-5	TGTGCCAGCAGCTCACTAACCGGGACAGGGGGGAATCAGCCCCAGCATTTT	CASSSLTGTGGNQPQHF
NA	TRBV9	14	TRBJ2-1	TGTGCCAGCAGCTTAACCGGGACTTCCCTTAAGCAGTTCTTC	CASSLTGTSLKQFF
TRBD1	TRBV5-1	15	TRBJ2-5	TGCGCCAGCAGCAAAATACGGACAGGTCAAGAGACCCAGTACTTC	CASSKIRTGQETQYF
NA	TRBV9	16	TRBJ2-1	TGTGCCAGCAGCGTAGGAGAAGCTAAGTTCTACAATGAGCAGTTCTTC	CASSVGEAKFYNEQFF
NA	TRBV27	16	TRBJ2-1	TGTGCCAGCAGTAGTCGGCTCTTAGGGGCAGACAATGAGCAGTTCTTC	CASSSRLLGADNEQFF
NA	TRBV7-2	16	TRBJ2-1	TGTGCCAGCAGCTTAGTTTCCGGTCTCTCCTACAATGAGCAGTTCTTC	CASSLVSGLSYNEQFF
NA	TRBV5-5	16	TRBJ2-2	TGTGCCAGCAGCTTTGGGGGGGGGCGCAACACCGGGGAGCTGTTTTTT	CASSFGGGRNTGELFF
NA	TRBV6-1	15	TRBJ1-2	TGTGCCAGCAGGCAATCAGGGTTAGCTAACTATGGCTACACCTTC	CASRQSGLANYGYTF
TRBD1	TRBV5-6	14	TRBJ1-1	TGTGCCAGCAGCCTGGGCAGGGGGGCCACTGAAGCTTTCTTT	CASSLGRGATEAFF
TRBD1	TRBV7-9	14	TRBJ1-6	TGTGCCAGCAGCCGGGACAGGGATAATTCACCCCTCCACTTT	CASSRDRDNSPLHF
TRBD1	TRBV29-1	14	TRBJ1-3	TGCAGCGTTGAGCCAGGGGGCCGGGCGGGCACCATATATTTT	CSVEPGGRAGTIYF
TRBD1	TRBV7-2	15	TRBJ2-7	TGTGCCAGCAGGCTTAACCCGACAGGGCCCTACGAGCAGTACTTC	CASRLNPTGPYEQYF
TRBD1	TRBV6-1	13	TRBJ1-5	TGTGCCAGCATTGACAGGGGCAATCAGCCCCAGCATTTT	CASIDRGNQPQHF
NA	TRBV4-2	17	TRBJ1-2	TGTGCCAGCAGACGGCCGACTACAGGGAACGTCTTTTATGGCTACACCTTC	CASRRPTTGNVFYGYTF
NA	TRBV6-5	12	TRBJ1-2	TGTGCCAGCAGTTACCCCTCAGGCGGCTACACCTTC	CASSYPSGGYTF
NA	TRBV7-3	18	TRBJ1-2	TGTGCCAGCAGCTTAAAAGCCCCCGGTTGGGGCTCAGACAAGGGCTACACCTTC	CASSLKAPGWGSDKGYTF
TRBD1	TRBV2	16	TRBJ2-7	TGTGCCAGCACCAGAGGGGGGGCGGACAGGGGGCACGAGCAGTACTTC	CASTRGGADRGHEQYF
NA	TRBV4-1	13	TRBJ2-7	TGCGCCAGCAGCCAAGACGGGGGAATCGAGCAGTACTTC	CASSQDGGIEQYF
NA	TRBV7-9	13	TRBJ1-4	TGTGCCAGCAGCTCGACGCGGGGGGAAAAACTGTTTTTT	CASSSTRGEKLFF
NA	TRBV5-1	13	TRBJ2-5	TGCGCCAGCAGCTTGGGGTCAGTCGAGACCCAGTACTTC	CASSLGSVETQYF
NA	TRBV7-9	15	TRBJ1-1	TGTGCCAGCAGCTTAGCCCAACAGGGGAACACTGAAGCTTTCTTT	CASSLAQQGNTEAFF
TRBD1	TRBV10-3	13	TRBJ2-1	TGTGCCATCAGTGAGGACAGGGTGAATGAGCAGTTCTTC	CAISEDRVNEQFF
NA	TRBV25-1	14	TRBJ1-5	TGTGCCAGCCCCCGGGGTCGGAGCAATCAGCCCCAGCATTTT	CASPRGRSNQPQHF
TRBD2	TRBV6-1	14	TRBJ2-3	TGTGCCAGCAGGACTAGCGGGGGGGCCAAGGCGCAGTATTTT	CASRTSGGAKAQYF
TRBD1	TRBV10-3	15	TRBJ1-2	TGTGCCATCAGTGAGTCGACAGGGATGGCCTATGGCTACACCTTC	CAISESTGMAYGYTF
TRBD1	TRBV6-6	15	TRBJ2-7	TGTGCCAGCAGGCCCGGACAGGGGCTATCCTACGAGCAGTACTTC	CASRPGQGLSYEQYF
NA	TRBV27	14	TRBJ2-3	TGTGCCAGCAGTTGGGACATACGCACAGATACGCAGTATTTT	CASSWDIRTDTQYF
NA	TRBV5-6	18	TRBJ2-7	TGTGCCAGCAGCTTGGCCATTGGGTTGGCGGGGCGTTCCTACGAGCAGTACTTC	CASSLAIGLAGRSYEQYF
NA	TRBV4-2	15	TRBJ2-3	TGTGCCAGCAGCCAAGCTGAGGGGGGCACAGATACGCAGTATTTT	CASSQAEGGTDTQYF
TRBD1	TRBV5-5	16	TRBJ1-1	TGTGCCAGCAGCCACCGGGACAGATCCTTGGGCACTGAAGCTTTCTTT	CASSHRDRSLGTEAFF
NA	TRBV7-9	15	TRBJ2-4	TGTGCCAGCAGCTGGGCTCTGACGGCCAAAAACATTCAGTACTTC	CASSWALTAKNIQYF
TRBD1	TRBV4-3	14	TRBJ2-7	TGCGCCAGCAGCCAAGATGACAGGGTAGGGGAGCAGTACTTC	CASSQDDRVGEQYF
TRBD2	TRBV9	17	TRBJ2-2	TGTGCCAGCAGCGTAAAAGCGGGGGACCCGAACACCGGGGAGCTGTTTTTT	CASSVKAGDPNTGELFF
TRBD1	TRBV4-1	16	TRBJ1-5	TGCGCCAGCAGCCCATTACCGGGACAGGGGTTACAGCCCCAGCATTTT	CASSPLPGQGLQPQHF
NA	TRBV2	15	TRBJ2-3	TGTGCCAGCAGCGTTGAGGGGACTGCCGTGGATACGCAGTATTTT	CASSVEGTAVDTQYF
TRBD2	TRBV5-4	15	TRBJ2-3	TGTGCCAGCAGCTTAAAGCGGGGGGGCTTAGATACGCAGTATTTT	CASSLKRGGLDTQYF
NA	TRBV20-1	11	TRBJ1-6	TGCAGTGCTAGTTTTAGGGGGTCCCTCCACTTT	CSASFRGSLHF
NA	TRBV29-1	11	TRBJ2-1	TGCAGCGTTGAGTTAAGGGGTGAGCAGTTCTTC	CSVELRGEQFF
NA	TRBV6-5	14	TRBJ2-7	TGTGCCAGCAGTTATATGTCCTTCTCCTACGAGCAGTACTTC	CASSYMSFSYEQYF
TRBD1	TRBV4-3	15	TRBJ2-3	TGCGCCAGCAGCCCCGACAGGGGGGGCACAGATACGCAGTATTTT	CASSPDRGGTDTQYF
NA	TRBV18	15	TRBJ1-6	TGTGCCAGCTCACCAGAGACAGGAAAGGGTTCACCCCTCCACTTT	CASSPETGKGSPLHF
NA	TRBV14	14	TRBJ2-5	TGTGCCAGCAGCCCCTACTCGGGGTTAGAGACCCAGTACTTC	CASSPYSGLETQYF
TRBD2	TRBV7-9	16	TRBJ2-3	TGTGCCAGCAGCTTAGGACTAGCGGGTAGCACAGATACGCAGTATTTT	CASSLGLAGSTDTQYF
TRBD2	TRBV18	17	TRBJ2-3	TGTGCCAGCTCACCGGGACTAGCGGGGGGACGGACAGATACGCAGTATTTT	CASSPGLAGGRTDTQYF
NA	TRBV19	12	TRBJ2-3	TGTGCCAGTAGTAGCAGAACAGATACGCAGTATTTT	CASSSRTDTQYF
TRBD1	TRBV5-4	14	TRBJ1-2	TGTGCCAGCAGCGATATTGACAGGGAAGCTGGCTACACCTTC	CASSDIDREAGYTF
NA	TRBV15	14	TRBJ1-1	TGTGCCACCAGACCTAGTGAAGCCCTCACTGAAGCTTTCTTT	CATRPSEALTEAFF
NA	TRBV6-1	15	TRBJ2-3	TGTGCCAGCAGGTCGAAAGGAGGAGGCACAGATACGCAGTATTTT	CASRSKGGGTDTQYF
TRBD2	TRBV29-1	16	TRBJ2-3	TGCAGCGCGGATACACGGGGGGGCTTAAGTGGAGATACGCAGTATTTT	CSADTRGGLSGDTQYF